This TCR beta chain emerged from a study of radiation and T cells in renal cell carcinoma. Time point indicated: blood 2 weeks post-SBRT. Treatment here: 15 Gy SBRT to primary tumor, nephrectomy 4 weeks later. The tumor was a clear cell renal cell carcinoma. V lost 8 bases and J lost 9; bases outside the gene matches: 15. The CDR3 spans 15 residues. Germline CDR1 is SNHLY and CDR2 is FYNNEI. Sequenced by immunoSEQ multiplex PCR; TCRdb stores in-frame clones only, minus some. The sample has about 65,000 clones, around 80% seen once; the top ten hold less than 7.5%. The sample consisted of blood, taken from a patient whose treatment included radiotherapy and nephrectomy. This sequence was found in a man between 60 and 75 years old with renal cell carcinoma. V and J are TRBV2 and TRBJ2-1, with 8 bases that match TRBD2. CDR3 in amino acids: CASVGPGGTGGEQFF. In DNA form, the CDR3 reads TGTGCCAGCGTAGGACCGGGGGGGACCGGTGGTGAGCAGTTCTTC. The full variable domain, rest sourced from reference TRBV2 and TRBJ2-1, is EPEVTQTPSHQVTQMGQEVILRCVPISNHLYFYWYRQILGQKVEFLVSFYNNEISEKSEIFDDQFSVERPDGSNFTLKIRSTKLEDSAMYFCASVGPGGTGGEQFFGPGTRLTVL.